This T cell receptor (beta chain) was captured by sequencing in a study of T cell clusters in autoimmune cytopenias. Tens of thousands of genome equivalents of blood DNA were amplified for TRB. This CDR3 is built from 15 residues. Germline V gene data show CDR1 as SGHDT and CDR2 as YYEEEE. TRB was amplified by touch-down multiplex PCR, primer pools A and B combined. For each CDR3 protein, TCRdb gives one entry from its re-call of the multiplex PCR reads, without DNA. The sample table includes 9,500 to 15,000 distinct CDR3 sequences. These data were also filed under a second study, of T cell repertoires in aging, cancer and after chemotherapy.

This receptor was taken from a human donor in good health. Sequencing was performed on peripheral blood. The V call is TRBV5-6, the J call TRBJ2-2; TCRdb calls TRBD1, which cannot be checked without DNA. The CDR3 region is CASSFESAGPGELFF.